This T cell receptor (beta chain) originates from a study of blood T cell repertoires in COVID-19. Background on the study: Acute and convalescent COVID-19 samples came from the United States, Italy and Spain. T cells, B-cell-depleted T cells, or PBMCs provided the cDNA or gDNA that served as material.

V lost 6 bases, J lost 0 bases, and 19 bases stayed unmatched. Per germline, CDR1 SGDLS and CDR2 YYNGEE. CDR3 length: 20 residues. In the original analysis: Nucleated cell counts were estimated from reference gene primer amplification. The method was immunoSEQ multiplex PCR; TCRdb's version includes in-frame clones alone and lacks a portion of them. V and J calls and clone size are as listed in that table; D and trimming were resolved from the DNA. The repertoire includes 70,000 or so clones, under 95% of them detected once, and 8.5% sits in the top ten. This chain joins TRBV9 and TRBJ2-2; 8 nucleotides agree with TRBD2. The sequence derives from a human donor in a cohort sampled during active COVID-19. Material: peripheral blood. CDR3 bases: TGTGCCAGCACCACACAACGGGGTAGCGGGGTTACCGCGAACACCGGGGAGCTGTTTTTT. It specifies CASTTQRGSGVTANTGELFF.